The 17 T cell receptor beta chains presented below share a single source sample, sequenced in a study of blood T cell repertoires in COVID-19. Generated by immunoSEQ multiplex PCR, the TCRdb table keeps only in-frame clones and is missing some. The profile covers fewer than 350,000 clones, with over 75% appearing a single time and 0.8% to 1% taken by the ten largest. Sequencing used PBMCs or T cells enriched from blood (not recorded which). These receptors came from a woman between 25 and 40 years old who had recovered from COVID-19.

This chain uses TRBV9 with TRBJ2-1; a possible D gene is TRBD1 (5 bases). The length of the CDR3 is 14 residues. The germline CDR1 and CDR2 sequences are SGDLS and YYNGEE. The V end was cut by 0 bases, the J end by 10 bases, with 14 bases between. The CDR3 loop reads CASSVGPRTSEQFF. For the CDR3, the DNA is TGTGCCAGCAGCGTAGGGCCCCGGACAAGCGAGCAGTTCTTC. The full variable domain, in which reference TRBV9 and TRBJ2-1 provide the parts outside the CDR3, is DSGVTQTPKHLITATGQRVTLRCSPRSGDLSVYWYQQSLDQGLQFLIQYYNGEERAKGNILERFSAQQFPDLHSELNLSSLELGDSALYFCASSVGPRTSEQFFGPGTRLTVL.

The chain recombines TRBV7-2 with TRBJ2-5; 7 bases agree with TRBD2. The J segment lost 9 bases and the V segment lost 4 bases, leaving 11 bases of the junction unmatched. Germline assignment: CDR1 SGHTA and CDR2 FQGNSA. CDR3 size: 14 residues. The CDR3 loop is CASSSRIAGGAQYF. The CDR3 region has the DNA TGTGCCAGCAGCTCCCGAATAGCGGGTGGGGCCCAGTACTTC.

The chain couples TRBV30 to TRBJ1-1, with no clear D. The CDR3 has 13 residues. The V gene's germline CDR1 is GTSNPN and CDR2 SVGIG (reference sequence). V was pared by 2 bases and J by 2 bases, with 9 bases between. CDR3 DNA: TGTGCCTGGAGTTCGGACTTAAACACTGAAGCTTTCTTT. Its protein product is CAWSSDLNTEAFF.

V and J are TRBV7-3 and TRBJ2-3; 9 nucleotides match TRBD2. The CDR3 loop spans 15 amino acids. After removal of 6 bases from V and 0 bases from J, the junction contained 4 bases not matched to a gene. Germline CDR1 is SGHTA and CDR2 is FQGTGA. CDR3 residues: CASSKGLASTDTQYF. The CDR3 bases are TGTGCCAGCAGTAAAGGACTAGCGAGCACAGATACGCAGTATTTT.

Only one count was recorded for this clone. V and J are TRBV18 and TRBJ1-2, with D maybe TRBD1 (5 bases). Germline V gene data show CDR1 as KGHSH and CDR2 as LQKENI. V was clipped by 6 bases and J by 5 bases, with 16 bases between them. The CDR3 length is 14 residues. CDR3 protein: CASSPGGAGYGYTF. The CDR3 DNA follows: TGTGCCAGCTCCCCGGGGGGTGCCGGGTATGGCTACACCTTC.

The gene calls are TRBV2 and TRBJ1-6, with 9 bases that match TRBD1. Germline loops: CDR1 SNHLY, CDR2 FYNNEI. Trimming took 6 bases from V and 0 from J; bases not matched to a gene: 3. CDR3 size: 16 residues. The chain's CDR3 is CASRTGGSSYNSPLHF. The CDR3 DNA reads as TGTGCCAGCAGGACAGGGGGGAGCTCCTATAATTCACCCCTCCACTTT.

The chain recombines TRBV24-1 with TRBJ2-3; 7 positions agree with TRBD2. The CDR3 consists of 14 residues. Germline V gives CDR1 KGHDR, CDR2 SFDVKD. The V segment lost 5 bases and the J segment 2 bases; nucleotides outside the gene matches: 3. The CDR3 sequence is CATSVGGNTDTQYF. The CDR3 coding sequence is TGTGCCACCAGTGTGGGAGGGAACACAGATACGCAGTATTTT.

V gene TRBV5-6 combines with J gene TRBJ2-7, with 12 nucleotides matching TRBD2. Per the germline V gene, CDR1 is SGHDT and CDR2 is YYEEEE. The trim removed 6 bases at V and 1 base at J, leaving 8 bases unmatched. This CDR3 region has 16 residues. CDR3 residues: CASKVGTSGFSYEQYF. The CDR3 region has the DNA TGTGCCAGCAAGGTTGGGACTAGCGGGTTTTCCTACGAGCAGTACTTC.

The V call is TRBV27, the J call TRBJ1-5; possible D gene TRBD1, 6 bases. This CDR3 comprises 14 residues. Trimming cost V 6 bases and J 3 bases, with 12 bases left between them. The germline CDR1 and CDR2 sequences are MNHEY and SMNVEV (reference sequence). Here the CDR3 reads CASRPTGSNQPQHF. The DNA of the CDR3 is TGTGCCAGCAGGCCCACAGGGTCCAATCAGCCCCAGCATTTT.

V and J are TRBV27 and TRBJ2-1, with D maybe TRBD1 (5 bases). Germline values: CDR1 MNHEY, CDR2 SMNVEV (reference sequence). V was cut by 5 bases and J by 0 bases, with 11 bases left in between. This CDR3 contains 15 residues. This CDR3 is CASSVYRSSYNEQFF. The CDR3 DNA sequence: TGTGCCAGCAGTGTTTACAGGAGCTCCTACAATGAGCAGTTCTTC.

The genes are TRBV11-2 and TRBJ2-7; D perhaps matches TRBD1 (5 bases). The germline V and J ends were trimmed by 5 bases and 2 bases, with 13 bases remaining between them. In germline, CDR1 is SGHAT, CDR2 FQNNGV. This CDR3 has 14 residues. The CDR3 DNA follows: TGTGCCAGCAGCCTCGCAGGCAGGGCCTACGAGCAGTACTTC. Amino acid sequence: CASSLAGRAYEQYF.

This clone was picked up a small number of times. V usage is TRBV25-1 and J usage is TRBJ1-6; D is perhaps TRBD1 (5 bases). The length of the CDR3 is 13 residues. Trimming cost V 5 bases and J 8 bases, with 10 bases left between them. Germline CDR1 and CDR2: MGHDK and SYGVNS. Here the CDR3 DNA reads TGTGCCAGCAGTCGGGGGGGTTATTCACCCCTCCACTTT. Its translation: CASSRGGYSPLHF.

This clone has only a few counts. Other DNA sequences of this sample code for an identical CDR3. This chain uses TRBV2 with TRBJ2-3; no clear D. This CDR3 region has 12 residues. The germline V gene has CDR1 SNHLY and CDR2 FYNNEI. V lost 8 bases and J lost 0, with 6 bases in between. The chain's CDR3 is CASSVSTDTQYF. The CDR3 DNA reads TGTGCCAGCTCCGTTAGCACAGATACGCAGTATTTT.

The V and J genes are TRBV5-1 and TRBJ1-2, with no clear D. Per the germline V gene, CDR1 is SGHRS and CDR2 is YFSETQ. Trimming pared 0 bases from V and 4 bases from J, leaving 13 bases between. The CDR3 has 15 amino acids. The CDR3 here is CASSLALVRGYGYTF. Here the CDR3 DNA reads TGCGCCAGCAGCTTGGCCCTGGTCCGCGGCTATGGCTACACCTTC.

The chain is built from TRBV29-1 and TRBJ1-2; 10 bases fit TRBD1. The CDR3 spans 12 residues. The V gene's germline CDR1 is SQVTM and CDR2 ANQGSEA. V shed 6 bases and J 6 bases; nucleotides not matched to a gene: 4. CDR3 coding DNA: TGCAGCGTCACGACAGGGGGCGATGGCTACACCTTC. This codes for CSVTTGGDGYTF.

The chain is built from TRBV5-1 and TRBJ2-1; 7 nucleotides agree with TRBD2. The junction had 5 bases not matched to a gene; V was cut back by 2 bases and J by 0 bases. CDR3 length: 16 amino acids. Germline CDR1 is SGHRS and CDR2 is YFSETQ. The CDR3 DNA is TGCGCCAGCAGCTTCCCTGGCGGGAGCTCCTACAATGAGCAGTTCTTC. Translation: CASSFPGGSSYNEQFF.

The chain employs TRBV11-3 and TRBJ2-7; 9 nucleotides match TRBD1. The V segment lost 4 bases and the J segment 4 bases; nucleotides outside the gene matches: 5. This CDR3 spans 14 amino acids. Germline V gene sequence: CDR1 SGHNT, CDR2 YENEEA. Here the CDR3 reads CASSWGDREYEQYF. CDR3 DNA: TGTGCCAGCAGCTGGGGGGACAGGGAATACGAGCAGTACTTC.